The 14 T cell receptor beta chains below were found in one sample sequenced in a study of blood T cells in healthy people across ages. Primers used in a second PCR of roughly 6 to 11 cycles were a sample-barcoded 5' primer and a J-beta primer mix. TCRdb processed the 5' RACE reads anew with MiXCR; each CDR3 protein has one entry. The sample includes 600,000 to 800,000 distinct CDR3 sequences, under 65% of them seen just once. The sample comprised blood. The receptors here all came from a woman of 80 years or more in good health.

This clonotype came up a few times. V is TRBV29-1 and J is TRBJ2-2; TRBD1 agrees at 10 bases. This CDR3 spans 14 amino acids. V trimming: 5 bases; J trimming: 6 bases; junction bases outside the gene matches: 6. Germline-derived CDR1 and CDR2 are SQVTM and ANQGSEA. CDR3 nucleotide sequence: TGCAGCGTTACCCGACAGGGGGCCGCCGGGGAGCTGTTTTTT. It specifies CSVTRQGAAGELFF.

This clonotype was detected ten times or more. The chain combines TRBV28 with TRBJ1-2; 9 bases agree with TRBD1. Germline trimming cut 4 bases from V and 1 base from J; bases unmatched to any gene: 13. Germline loops: CDR1 MDHEN, CDR2 SYDVKM. There are 18 residues in the CDR3. CDR3 protein: CASSSLGQGRTFNYGYTF. CDR3 DNA: TGTGCCAGCAGTTCCCTCGGACAGGGGAGAACATTTAACTATGGCTACACCTTC.

This clonotype occurred many times. The V call is TRBV20-1, the J call TRBJ2-7; D ambiguous. The V gene lost 6 bases and the J gene lost 7 bases, with 16 bases spanning the gap. The germline V gene has CDR1 DFQATT and CDR2 SNEGSKA (reference sequence). The CDR3 extends over 12 amino acids. The chain's CDR3 is CSANAGSWEQYF. In DNA form, the CDR3 reads TGCAGTGCCAATGCCGGCAGCTGGGAGCAGTACTTC.

J is TRBJ1-1 and V is TRBV10-2; tentatively, D is TRBD1 (5 bases). Deletions cut 3 bases from V and 13 bases from J, with 15 bases between. The CDR3 length is 12 residues. Germline lookup yields CDR1 WSHSY and CDR2 SAAADI. CDR3 sequence reads: CASSESMQGGFF. CDR3 DNA sequence: TGCGCCAGCAGTGAAAGTATGCAGGGAGGTTTCTTT.

The chain carries TRBV15 and TRBJ1-2; 8 bases align to TRBD1. In germline, CDR1 is LNHNV, CDR2 YYDKDF (reference sequence). The trim removed 5 bases at V and 6 bases at J, leaving 11 bases unmatched. The CDR3 has 15 amino acids. CDR3 residues: CATSSRDRYLDGYTF. The CDR3 DNA reads TGTGCCACCAGCTCGCGGGACAGGTACTTGGATGGCTACACCTTC.

Note on this clonotype: This may be a read error: a much more frequent sequence differs by one nucleotide. The chain carries TRBV7-2 and TRBJ2-7; 10 nucleotides align to TRBD2. The CDR3 is 16 residues long. Trimming at V came to 3 bases and at J to 7 bases, leaving 12 bases not matched to a gene. Germline CDR1 is SGHTA and CDR2 is FQGNSA. CDR3 in DNA: TGTGCCAGCAGCTTGGAGAGCGGGGGGGGATACAATGAGCAGTACTTC. Translating gives CASSLESGGGYNEQYF.

V gene TRBV5-1 combines with J gene TRBJ2-7; TRBD2 agrees at 10 bases. The germline V gene encodes CDR1 SGHRS and CDR2 YFSETQ. V dropped 4 bases and J dropped 5; count of bases not matched to a gene: 12. The CDR3 has 16 amino acids. For the CDR3, the DNA is TGCGCCAGCAGCCTGTTTCTAGCGGGAGATCGGAACGAGCAGTACTTC. It codes for CASSLFLAGDRNEQYF.

The chain carries TRBV12-3 or TRBV12-4 and TRBJ2-5; D not resolved. The germline V and J ends were trimmed by 7 bases and 7 bases, with 13 bases remaining between them. The CDR3 contains 12 residues. CDR3 region: CASTQLDGTQYF. The CDR3 DNA is TGTGCCAGCACTCAATTGGATGGGACCCAGTACTTC.

This clonotype came up many times. The V and J genes are TRBV7-2 and TRBJ2-1, with 9 bases identical to TRBD2. The germline CDR1 and CDR2 sequences are SGHTA and FQGNSA. CDR3 length: 15 residues. With 3 bases clipped from V and 3 bases from J, the junction kept 3 bases outside the gene matches. The CDR3 DNA reads as TGTGCCAGCAGCTTTGGAGCGGGGGGCTACAATGAGCAGTTCTTC. Its protein is CASSFGAGGYNEQFF.

Only a few counts were recorded for this clonotype. The chain carries TRBV2 and TRBJ2-7; D might be TRBD2 (6 bases). The CDR3 covers 13 residues. Germline CDR1 and CDR2: SNHLY and FYNNEI. Trimming took off 7 bases at V and 1 base at J, with 11 bases between the two ends. The CDR3 DNA reads TGTGCCAGCAACCGGGAGACGTCCTACGAGCAGTACTTC. It yields the protein CASNRETSYEQYF.

Only a few counts were recorded for this clonotype. The chain links TRBV7-3 to TRBJ1-1, with D uncertain. The germline gives CDR1 SGHTA, CDR2 FQGTGA. The V and J ends lost 5 bases and 4 bases respectively, with 11 bases between them. The CDR3 spans 13 residues. The CDR3 loop is CASSPPGSTEAFF. The CDR3 DNA follows: TGTGCCAGCAGCCCCCCCGGGAGCACTGAAGCTTTCTTT.

The genes are TRBV9 and TRBJ1-4; D remains unclear. CDR3 length: 17 amino acids. The V gene's germline CDR1 is SGDLS and CDR2 YYNGEE. The V and J ends lost 4 bases and 1 base respectively, with 17 bases between them. CDR3 loop: CASSPRIGLVTNEKLFF. The CDR3 DNA reads as TGTGCCAGCAGCCCCCGGATCGGATTGGTAACTAATGAAAAACTGTTTTTT.

The chain couples TRBV20-1 to TRBJ2-3; D unclear. The ends were cut back, 3 bases at V and 4 bases at J, with 14 bases in the middle. Germline CDR1 DFQATT, CDR2 SNEGSKA (reference sequence). This CDR3 spans 14 amino acids. Here the CDR3 reads CSASSVWAADTQYF. DNA for the CDR3: TGCAGTGCTAGTTCCGTGTGGGCGGCAGATACGCAGTATTTT.

This chain uses TRBV7-2 with TRBJ2-3, with TRBD1 matching 7 bases. The CDR3 loop spans 16 amino acids. V lost 2 bases to trimming and J lost 1 base; unmatched junction nucleotides: 6. Per the germline V gene, CDR1 is SGHTA and CDR2 is FQGNSA. The CDR3 coding sequence is TGTGCCAGCAGCTTAAGAAGGACAGGAGGCACAGATACGCAGTATTTT. Protein: CASSLRRTGGTDTQYF.